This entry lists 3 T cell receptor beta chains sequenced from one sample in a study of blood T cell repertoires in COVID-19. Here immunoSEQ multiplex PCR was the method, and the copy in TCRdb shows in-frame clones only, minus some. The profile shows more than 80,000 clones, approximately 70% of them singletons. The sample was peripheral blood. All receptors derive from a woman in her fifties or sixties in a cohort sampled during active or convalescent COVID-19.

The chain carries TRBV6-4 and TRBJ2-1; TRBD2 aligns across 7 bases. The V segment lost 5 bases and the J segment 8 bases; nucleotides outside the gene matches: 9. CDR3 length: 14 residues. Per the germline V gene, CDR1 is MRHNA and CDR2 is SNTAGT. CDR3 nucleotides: TGTGCCAGCAGTATAGCGGGTACTAACGATGAGCAGTTCTTC. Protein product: CASSIAGTNDEQFF.

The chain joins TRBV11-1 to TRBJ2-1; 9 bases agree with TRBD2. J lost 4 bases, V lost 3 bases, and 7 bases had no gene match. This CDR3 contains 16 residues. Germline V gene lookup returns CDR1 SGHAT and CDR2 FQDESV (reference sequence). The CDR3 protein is CASSFASGAFYNEQFF. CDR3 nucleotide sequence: TGTGCCAGCAGCTTTGCTAGCGGGGCGTTTTACAATGAGCAGTTCTTC.

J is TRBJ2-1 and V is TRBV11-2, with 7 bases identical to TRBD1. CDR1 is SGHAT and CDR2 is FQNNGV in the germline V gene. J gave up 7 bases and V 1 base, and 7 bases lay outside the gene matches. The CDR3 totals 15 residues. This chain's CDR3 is CASSLVQGLGNEQFF. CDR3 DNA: TGTGCCAGCAGCTTAGTACAGGGGTTAGGGAATGAGCAGTTCTTC. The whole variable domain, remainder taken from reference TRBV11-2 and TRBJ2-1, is EAGVAQSPRYKIIEKRQSVAFWCNPISGHATLYWYQQILGQGPKLLIQFQNNGVVDDSQLPKDRFSAERLKGVDSTLKIQPAKLEDSAVYLCASSLVQGLGNEQFFGPGTRLTVL.